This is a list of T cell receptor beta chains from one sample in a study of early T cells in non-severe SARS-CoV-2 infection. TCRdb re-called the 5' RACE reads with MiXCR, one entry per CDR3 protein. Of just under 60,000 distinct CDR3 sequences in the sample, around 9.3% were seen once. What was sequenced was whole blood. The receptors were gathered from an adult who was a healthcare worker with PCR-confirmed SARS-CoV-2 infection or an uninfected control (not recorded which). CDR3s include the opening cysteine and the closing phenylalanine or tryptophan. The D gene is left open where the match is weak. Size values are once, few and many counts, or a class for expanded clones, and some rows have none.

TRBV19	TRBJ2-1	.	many	TGTGCCAGTAGTATAATGGACACGCTCGGAATGGAACAGTTCTTC	CASSIMDTLGMEQFF
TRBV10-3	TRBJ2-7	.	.	TGTGCCATCAGTGAGTCCACCTACGAGCAGTACTTC	CAISESTYEQYF
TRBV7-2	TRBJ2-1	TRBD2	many	TGTGCCAGCAGCTTAGAAAGCGGGAAGGGGAATGAGCAGTTCTTC	CASSLESGKGNEQFF
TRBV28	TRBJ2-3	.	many	TGTGCCAGCAGTAGCCCCACGTGGGGAACAGATACGCAGTATTTT	CASSSPTWGTDTQYF
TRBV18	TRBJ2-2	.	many	TGTGCCAGCTACGAGGGATTCGCGAACACCGGGGAGCTGTTTTTT	CASYEGFANTGELFF
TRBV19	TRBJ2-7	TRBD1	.	TGTGCCAGTAGTGGCCAGGGACAGGGCTGGGACGAGCAGTACTTC	CASSGQGQGWDEQYF
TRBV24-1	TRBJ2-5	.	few	TGTGCCACCAGATCCGGGACCGCTGGTTGGGAGACCCAGTACTTC	CATRSGTAGWETQYF
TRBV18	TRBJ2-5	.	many	TGTGCCAGCTCACCAGGGGTTCGAGAGACCCAGTACTTC	CASSPGVRETQYF
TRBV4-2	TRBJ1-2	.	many	TGTGCCTCAGGAGTTCCCGGGGGCTACACCTTC	CASGVPGGYTF
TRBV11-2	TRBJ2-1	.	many	TGTGCCAGCAGCCTAACTACCGACAGGAACAATGAGCAGTTCTTC	CASSLTTDRNNEQFF
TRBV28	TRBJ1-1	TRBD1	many	TGTGCCAGCAGTTACAGGGGAATGAACACTGAAGCTTTCTTT	CASSYRGMNTEAFF
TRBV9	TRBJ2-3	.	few	TGTGCCAGCAGCGTAGGAGCGAGCACAGATACGCAGTATTTT	CASSVGASTDTQYF
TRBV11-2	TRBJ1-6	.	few	TGTGCCAGCAGCTTAGAAGCGGCCGGCCCCCTCCACTTT	CASSLEAAGPLHF
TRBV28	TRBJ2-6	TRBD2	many	TGTGCCAGCAGTCGGGGGGGCGCTGGGGCCAACGTCCTGACTTTC	CASSRGGAGANVLTF
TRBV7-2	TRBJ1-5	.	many	TGTGCCAGCAGCCCCCAGCGGGGGCGGAATCAGCCCCAGCATTTT	CASSPQRGRNQPQHF
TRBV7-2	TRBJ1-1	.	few	TGTGCCAGCAGCTTAGTTGCAGGGGCCAACACTGAAGCTTTCTTT	CASSLVAGANTEAFF
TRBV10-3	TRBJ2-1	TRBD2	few	TGTGCCATCTCCCCGGGACTAGCGGGAGGTAATGAGCAGTTCTTC	CAISPGLAGGNEQFF
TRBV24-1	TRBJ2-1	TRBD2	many	TGTGCCACCAGTGATTCCATGTGGGGACTAGCGGGAGTGAGGTCCTACAATGAGCAGTTCTTC	CATSDSMWGLAGVRSYNEQFF
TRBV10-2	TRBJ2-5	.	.	TGCGCCAGCCGTCGGTTAGGGGGGCAAGAGACCCAGTACTTC	CASRRLGGQETQYF
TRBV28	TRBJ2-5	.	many	TGTGCCAGCAGTTTAGTTGGCGAACTCCAAGAGACCCAGTACTTC	CASSLVGELQETQYF
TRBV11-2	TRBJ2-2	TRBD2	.	TGTGCCAGCGTTCAATGGGGAAGCGGGAGAAAGAACACCGGGGAGCTGTTTTTT	CASVQWGSGRKNTGELFF
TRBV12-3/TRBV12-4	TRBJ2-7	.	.	TGTGCCAGCAGTCCGGGACTGAAGACTACGAAGCAGTACTTC	CASSPGLKTTKQYF
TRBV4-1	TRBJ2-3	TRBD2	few	TGCGCCAGCAGCCAAGGCGTACTAGCGGTTCAGGAGTATTTT	CASSQGVLAVQEYF
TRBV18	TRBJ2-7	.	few	TGTGCCAGCTCACCACTTGGGCGGGACACTGCCTACGAGCAGTACTTC	CASSPLGRDTAYEQYF
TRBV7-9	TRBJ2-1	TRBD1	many	TGTGCCAGCAGCTTAGGACAGGGGTTATACAATGAGCAGTTCTTC	CASSLGQGLYNEQFF
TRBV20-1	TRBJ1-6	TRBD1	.	TGCAGTGCTAGAGTTTTGGGACAGATCCATTCACCCCTCCACTTT	CSARVLGQIHSPLHF
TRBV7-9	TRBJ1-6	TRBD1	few	TGTGCCAGCAGCTTGACGGGACAGGGGAATTCACCCCTCCACTTT	CASSLTGQGNSPLHF
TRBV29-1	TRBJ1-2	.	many	TGCAGCGTTGCAGGGACTGGGAGGTACTATGGCTACACCTTC	CSVAGTGRYYGYTF
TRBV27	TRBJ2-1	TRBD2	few	TGTGCCAGCAGTCCATGGACTAGCGGGAGGGCGGGGAATGAGCAGTTCTTC	CASSPWTSGRAGNEQFF
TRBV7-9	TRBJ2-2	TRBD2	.	TGTGTCAGCAGCTTCGGACTAGCGCTTACCGGGGAGCTGTTTTTT	CVSSFGLALTGELFF
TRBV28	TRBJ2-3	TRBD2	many	TGTGCCAGCAGAAGCGGGGCTACTAGCACAGATACGCAGTATTTT	CASRSGATSTDTQYF
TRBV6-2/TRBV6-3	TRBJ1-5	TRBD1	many	TGTGCCAGCAGTTACGCTGGACAGGGCACCGGACCCCAGCATTTT	CASSYAGQGTGPQHF
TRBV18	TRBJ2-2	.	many	TGTGCCAGCTCACCACCGTCCAAAACCGGGGAGCTGTTTTTT	CASSPPSKTGELFF
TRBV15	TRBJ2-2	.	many	TGTGCCACCAGCAGAGGCAGGGGTGCCGGGGAGCTGTTTTTT	CATSRGRGAGELFF
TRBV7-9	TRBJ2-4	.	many	TGTGCCAGCAGCTTAGGGGGGCTCGACATTCAGTACTTC	CASSLGGLDIQYF
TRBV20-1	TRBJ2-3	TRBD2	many	TGCAGTGCTAGAGGCCCGCTCCCCAAAAGACTAGCGGGAGATAGCACAGATACGCAGTATTTT	CSARGPLPKRLAGDSTDTQYF
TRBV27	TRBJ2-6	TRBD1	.	TGTGCCAGCAGTTTATTTGGGGACAGGATCATTGGGGCCAACGTCCTGACTTTC	CASSLFGDRIIGANVLTF
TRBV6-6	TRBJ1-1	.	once	TGTGCCAGCACCCCGAGCGGGATCACTGAAGCTTTCTTT	CASTPSGITEAFF
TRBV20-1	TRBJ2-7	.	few	TGCAGTGCAATACCAGACACCTACGAGCAGTACTTC	CSAIPDTYEQYF
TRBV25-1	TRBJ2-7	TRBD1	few	TGTGCCAGCAATCCGGGACAGGGAAGTTACGAGCAGTACTTC	CASNPGQGSYEQYF
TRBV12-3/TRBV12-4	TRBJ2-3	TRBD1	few	TGTGCCAGCAGTGGGGACAGAGCTTCCACAGATACGCAGTATTTT	CASSGDRASTDTQYF
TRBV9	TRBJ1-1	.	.	TGTGCCAGCAGCGTAGAAGCCCTGAACACTGAAGCTTTCTTT	CASSVEALNTEAFF
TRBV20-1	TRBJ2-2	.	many	TGCAGTGCTAAAAGCTCCTCGGGAGCGAACACCGGGGAGCTGTTTTTT	CSAKSSSGANTGELFF
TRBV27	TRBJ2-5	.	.	TGTGCCAGCAGTTTACGGGCGGGGGCCTACCAAGAGACCCAGTACTTC	CASSLRAGAYQETQYF
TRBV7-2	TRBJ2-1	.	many	TGTGCCAGCAGAGTGACAGACTCTTCCTACAATGAGCAGTTCTTC	CASRVTDSSYNEQFF
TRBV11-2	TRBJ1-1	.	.	TGTGCCAGCAGCCCCATCGCGGGACGGGGCACTGAAGCTTTCTTT	CASSPIAGRGTEAFF
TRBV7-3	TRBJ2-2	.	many	TGTGCCAGCAGGGAAAACACCGGGGAGCTGTTTTTT	CASRENTGELFF
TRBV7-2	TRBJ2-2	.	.	TGTGCCAGCAGCTTAGGAGGAGCCGGGGGTCCCGGGGAGCTGTTTTTT	CASSLGGAGGPGELFF
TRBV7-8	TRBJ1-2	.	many	TGTGCCAGCAGCTCCTATGGGGGGTATGGCTACACCTTC	CASSSYGGYGYTF
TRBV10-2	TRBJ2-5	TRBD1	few	TGCGCCAGCAAGGGACAGGGGCAGTCGACCCAGTACTTC	CASKGQGQSTQYF
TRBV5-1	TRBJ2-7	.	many	TGCGCCAGCAGCTTGGCCGGGCGGGACTCCTACGAGCAGTACTTC	CASSLAGRDSYEQYF